The 30 T cell receptor beta chains listed next were all sequenced from one sample in a study of CD8 T cells in Susac syndrome (dated 2019 in TCRdb). To prepare the library, the immunoSEQ multiplex PCR assay was applied. RNA was extracted with the RNeasy kit and about 0.5 to 1 ug was reverse transcribed using random hexamers. TCRdb trimmed public reads at Q25 via fastp, called clones via MiXCR and kept in-frame beta chains. Every CDR3 protein is listed once, alongside the most common genes and DNA of its rows. The table for this sample lists around 150,000 distinct CDR3 sequences; roughly 95% of them were counted only once. About 0.11% of the sample rests with the top ten. Material: CD4+ T cells from PBMCs. Every receptor here comes from a human donor with multiple sclerosis.

J is TRBJ2-3 and V is TRBV18; 7 bases align to TRBD2. In germline, CDR1 is KGHSH, CDR2 LQKENI. The CDR3 spans 16 residues. Losses at the gene ends were 3 bases for V and 2 bases for J; bases not matched to a gene: 8. In nucleotides, the CDR3 is TGTGCCAGCTCACCCGGACTAGTCACTAACACAGATACGCAGTATTTT. This sequence encodes CASSPGLVTNTDTQYF.

V is TRBV9 and J is TRBJ2-3; D remains unclear. This CDR3 has 15 residues. The germline gives CDR1 SGDLS, CDR2 YYNGEE. The V gene lost 3 bases and the J gene lost 1 base, with 12 bases spanning the gap. CDR3 sequence: CASSDPRRRTDTQYF. For the CDR3, the DNA is TGTGCCAGCAGCGACCCGAGGCGGCGCACAGATACGCAGTATTTT.

The rearrangement uses TRBV20-1 and TRBJ2-7; no firm D call. CDR3 length: 12 amino acids. CDR1 DFQATT and CDR2 SNEGSKA come from the germline V gene (reference sequence). Trimming took off 4 bases at V and 3 bases at J, with 10 bases between the two ends. The chain's CDR3 is CSATGRIYEQYF. The CDR3 DNA reads as TGCAGTGCTACAGGAAGAATCTACGAGCAGTACTTC.

The rearrangement joins TRBV29-1 to TRBJ2-1, with D possibly being TRBD1 or TRBD2 (7 bases each). The CDR3 loop spans 14 amino acids. The germline CDR1 and CDR2 sequences are SQVTM and ANQGSEA. The V gene lost 5 bases and the J gene lost 8 bases, with 19 bases spanning the gap. This CDR3 reads CSVPLGGGGDEQFF. DNA of the CDR3: TGCAGCGTTCCCCTGGGGGGAGGGGGCGATGAGCAGTTCTTC.

The chain recombines TRBV5-1 with TRBJ1-2, with 7 nucleotides matching TRBD1. This CDR3 comprises 14 residues. The V segment lost 5 bases and the J segment 8 bases; nucleotides outside the gene matches: 12. Germline loops: CDR1 SGHRS, CDR2 YFSETQ. This chain's CDR3 is CASRPGTEAFGYTF. In DNA, the CDR3 is TGCGCCAGCAGGCCGGGGACAGAGGCCTTCGGCTACACCTTC.

This clonotype is a singleton in its sample. V gene TRBV5-1 combines with J gene TRBJ1-2; D not certain. This CDR3 region has 14 residues. CDR1 and CDR2 (germline): SGHRS, YFSETQ. V was clipped by 1 base and J by 5 bases, with 12 bases between them. CDR3 amino acids: CASSLNQALYGYTF. In DNA form, the CDR3 reads TGCGCCAGCAGCTTGAATCAGGCCCTTTATGGCTACACCTTC.

The genes are TRBV3-1 and TRBJ1-1; no firm D call. Germline V gene data show CDR1 as LGHDT and CDR2 as YNNKEL (reference sequence). Trimming took 2 bases from V and 0 from J, leaving 4 bases between them. This CDR3 has 13 residues. CDR3 bases: TGTGCCAGCAGCCAATCGGTGAACACTGAAGCTTTCTTT. It translates to CASSQSVNTEAFF.

This clonotype was seen only once. The rearrangement links TRBV7-8 to TRBJ2-7, with TRBD1 matching over 7 bases. In germline, CDR1 is SGHVS, CDR2 FQNEAQ. V was pared by 5 bases and J by 2 bases, with 9 bases of the junction left unmatched. The CDR3 spans 15 residues. The DNA of the CDR3 is TGTGCCAGCAGCCTAAAGACAGGGCAAGCCTACGAGCAGTACTTC. It codes for CASSLKTGQAYEQYF. Based on the CDR3 plus reference TRBV7-8 and TRBJ2-7, the full variable domain is GAGVSQSPRYKVAKRGQDVALRCDPISGHVSLFWYQQALGQGPEFLTYFQNEAQLDKSGLPSDRFFAERPEGSVSTLKIQRTQQEDSAVYLCASSLKTGQAYEQYFGPGTRLTVT.

The rearrangement joins TRBV7-3 to TRBJ1-2; no clear D gene. CDR3 length equals 12 residues. Trimming stripped 5 bases from V and 7 bases from J, with 11 bases between. In germline, CDR1 is SGHTA, CDR2 FQGTGA. The CDR3 DNA sequence: TGTGCCAGCAGCCCCGCAGCAGGTGGCTACACCTTC. Translated: CASSPAAGGYTF.

The chain carries TRBV23-1 and TRBJ1-2; TRBD1 aligns across 8 bases. TRBV23-1 is an ORF, and what it does is uncertain. V lost 3 bases to trimming and J lost 6 bases; unmatched junction nucleotides: 6. This CDR3 contains 14 residues. This CDR3 reads CASSQTGERDGYTF. The CDR3 DNA reads as TGCGCCAGCAGTCAGACAGGGGAACGAGATGGCTACACCTTC.

This sequence joins TRBV7-9 and TRBJ1-6; D possibly corresponds to TRBD1 (5 bases). V was clipped by 5 bases and J by 5 bases, with 13 bases between them. The CDR3 is 15 amino acids. Germline V gene data show CDR1 as SEHNR and CDR2 as FQNEAQ (reference sequence). The DNA for the CDR3 is TGTGCCAGCAGCGCCCGGGACGGCAATAATTCACCCCTCCACTTT. Protein sequence: CASSARDGNNSPLHF.

The chain employs TRBV9 and TRBJ1-6; D call uncertain. This CDR3 has 14 residues. V lost 4 bases to trimming and J lost 7 bases, with 12 bases between them. From germline, CDR1 is SGDLS and CDR2 YYNGEE. The DNA of the CDR3 is TGTGCCAGCAGCCCGCTAGGATCCAATTCACCCCTCCACTTT. Translated: CASSPLGSNSPLHF.

V usage is TRBV29-1 and J usage is TRBJ2-7; 13 bases match TRBD2. Looked up from germline, CDR1 is SQVTM and CDR2 is ANQGSEA. Trimming took 4 bases from V and 6 from J; bases not matched to a gene: 6. The CDR3 is made up of 14 amino acids. CDR3 DNA sequence: TGCAGCGTTGGCGGGACTAGCGGGATCACCGAGCAGTACTTC. As protein: CSVGGTSGITEQYF.

This clonotype appeared a single time. The rearrangement joins TRBV27 to TRBJ1-1, with D possibly matching TRBD1 (5 bases). The germline gives CDR1 MNHEY, CDR2 SMNVEV (reference sequence). The CDR3 covers 14 residues. The germline V and J ends were trimmed by 2 bases and 3 bases, with 10 bases remaining between them. The CDR3: CASSLKWGDTEAFF. CDR3 nucleotide sequence: TGTGCCAGCAGTTTAAAGTGGGGGGACACTGAAGCTTTCTTT.

The chain uses TRBV30 and TRBJ2-5; 12 bases align to TRBD2. Trimming at V came to 2 bases and at J to 5 bases, leaving 3 bases not matched to a gene. The CDR3 has 14 residues. The germline CDR1 and CDR2 sequences are GTSNPN and SVGIG (reference sequence). Here the CDR3 reads CAWSPGLAGETQYF. The CDR3 bases are TGTGCCTGGAGTCCAGGACTAGCGGGGGAGACCCAGTACTTC. Full variable domain (remainder filled in from reference TRBV30 and TRBJ2-5): SQTIHQWPATLVQPVGSPLSLECTVEGTSNPNLYWYRQAAGRGLQLLFYSVGIGQISSEVPQNLSASRPQDRQFILSSKKLLLSDSGFYLCAWSPGLAGETQYFGPGTRLLVL.

This rearrangement joins TRBV30 to TRBJ1-1; 7 bases line up with TRBD1. Germline assignment: CDR1 GTSNPN and CDR2 SVGIG (reference sequence). The CDR3 loop spans 12 amino acids. The CDR3 region is CVGNRGGTEAFF. The DNA for the CDR3 is TGTGTCGGGAACAGGGGTGGAACTGAAGCTTTCTTT.

V usage is TRBV7-9 and J usage is TRBJ1-2, with 7 bases that match TRBD1. The length of the CDR3 is 15 residues. Germline CDR1 reads SEHNR; CDR2 reads FQNEAQ (reference sequence). The J segment lost 4 bases and the V segment lost 3 bases, leaving 8 bases of the junction unmatched. The DNA for the CDR3 is TGTGCCAGCAGCTTTTCGGGACAGAGCTTCTATGGCTACACCTTC. Translating it yields CASSFSGQSFYGYTF.

The chain links TRBV29-1 to TRBJ2-3, with D uncertain. V was cut by 5 bases and J by 1 base, with 13 bases left in between. Germline loops: CDR1 SQVTM, CDR2 ANQGSEA. This CDR3 spans 14 amino acids. The CDR3 bases are TGCAGCGTTTGGCTAGATTACGGCACAGATACGCAGTATTTT. Translating it yields CSVWLDYGTDTQYF.

CDR3 sequence: CSVEDTTSGRALDEQYF. In DNA, the CDR3 is TGCAGCGTTGAGGACACTACTAGCGGGAGGGCCCTAGACGAGCAGTACTTC. The chain couples TRBV29-1 to TRBJ2-7; TRBD2 matches at 13 bases. The V gene end was trimmed by 3 bases and the J gene end by 5 bases; junction bases not matched to a gene: 13. The CDR3 is 17 residues long. Germline CDR1 SQVTM, CDR2 ANQGSEA.

The chain joins TRBV28 to TRBJ1-1; D is uncertain. V shed 2 bases and J shed 6 bases, with 16 bases lying between them. Germline lookup yields CDR1 MDHEN and CDR2 SYDVKM. The CDR3 covers 15 residues. Here the CDR3 DNA reads TGTGCCAGCAGTTTACCTTCAAGCGGCAAACCTGAAGCTTTCTTT. It yields the protein CASSLPSSGKPEAFF. Supplemented by reference TRBV28 and TRBJ1-1, the full variable domain reads DVKVTQSSRYLVKRTGEKVFLECVQDMDHENMFWYRQDPGLGLRLIYFSYDVKMKEKGDIPEGYSVSREKKERFSLILESASTNQTSMYLCASSLPSSGKPEAFFGQGTRLTVV.

This clonotype has just one count. The rearrangement uses TRBV3-1 and TRBJ2-5; D not certain. Looked up from germline, CDR1 is LGHDT and CDR2 is YNNKEL (reference sequence). Between the trimmed V and J ends, which lost 0 bases and 2 bases, there was a span of 10 bases. CDR3 length: 15 amino acids. The CDR3 nucleotides are TGTGCCAGCAGCCAAGATGGAATAGGGCAAGAGACCCAGTACTTC. Protein: CASSQDGIGQETQYF.

J is TRBJ2-3 and V is TRBV6-1, with D uncertain. The V end was cut by 6 bases, the J end by 0 bases, with 16 bases between. The CDR3 length is 16 residues. Germline CDR1 reads MNHNS; CDR2 reads SASEGT. For the CDR3, the DNA is TGTGCCAGCAGCATCACCTACGGATATAGCACAGATACGCAGTATTTT. This codes for CASSITYGYSTDTQYF.

The chain is built from TRBV12-3 or TRBV12-4 and TRBJ1-1; D perhaps matches TRBD1 (6 bases). CDR3 length equals 18 residues. V was pared by 5 bases and J by 3 bases, with 25 bases between. The CDR3 bases are TGTGCCAGCAGTCCGCATCTCCGGACGGGCGGGGGCTACACTGAAGCTTTCTTT. Translation gives CASSPHLRTGGGYTEAFF.

The V gene is TRBV30, the J gene TRBJ2-1; the match to TRBD2 covers 9 bases. This CDR3 is 15 amino acids long. Germline V gives CDR1 GTSNPN, CDR2 SVGIG (reference sequence). V lost 3 bases, J lost 3 bases, and 6 bases stayed unmatched. The chain's CDR3 is CAWRIAGANYNEQFF. CDR3 nucleotide sequence: TGTGCCTGGAGAATAGCGGGGGCCAACTACAATGAGCAGTTCTTC. The full variable domain, completed using reference TRBV30 and TRBJ2-1, is SQTIHQWPATLVQPVGSPLSLECTVEGTSNPNLYWYRQAAGRGLQLLFYSVGIGQISSEVPQNLSASRPQDRQFILSSKKLLLSDSGFYLCAWRIAGANYNEQFFGPGTRLTVL.

V and J are TRBV30 and TRBJ2-7; possibly TRBD2 for D (7 bases). Trimming stripped 1 base from V and 0 bases from J, with 10 bases between. Germline V CDR1 and CDR2: GTSNPN, SVGIG (reference sequence). The length of the CDR3 is 14 residues. The CDR3 DNA reads TGTGCCTGGAGTGAGGGGGGGTACTCCTACGAGCAGTACTTC. This codes for CAWSEGGYSYEQYF. Combining the CDR3 with reference TRBV30 and TRBJ2-7 gives the whole variable domain SQTIHQWPATLVQPVGSPLSLECTVEGTSNPNLYWYRQAAGRGLQLLFYSVGIGQISSEVPQNLSASRPQDRQFILSSKKLLLSDSGFYLCAWSEGGYSYEQYFGPGTRLTVT.

This clonotype was found once. The J gene is TRBJ2-3, the V gene TRBV12-3 or TRBV12-4; D not certain. V lost 5 bases, J lost 4 bases, and 7 bases lay in between. This CDR3 is 12 amino acids long. CDR3 nucleotide sequence: TGTGCCAGCAGTCCCAACGCAGATACGCAGTATTTT. It yields the protein CASSPNADTQYF.

The rearrangement links TRBV3-1 to TRBJ2-7, with a weak D call TRBD2 (5 bases). V was shortened by 3 bases and J by 6 bases, with 12 bases between the two germline ends. This CDR3 comprises 13 residues. Per the germline V gene, CDR1 is LGHDT and CDR2 is YNNKEL (reference sequence). The CDR3 DNA follows: TGTGCCAGCAGCCAGGTACTAGGAGGCGAGCAGTACTTC. Its protein is CASSQVLGGEQYF.

This CDR3 reads CASSDTSRQVGEQFF. The CDR3 DNA reads as TGTGCCAGCAGTGACACCTCCAGACAGGTTGGTGAGCAGTTCTTC. The chain joins TRBV6-2 or TRBV6-3 to TRBJ2-1, with D maybe TRBD1 (6 bases). V was shortened by 5 bases and J by 9 bases, with 20 bases between the two germline ends. The CDR3 covers 15 residues. Germline V gene sequence: CDR1 MNHEY, CDR2 SVGEGT.

This clonotype was counted once. V usage is TRBV3-1 and J usage is TRBJ2-7; D uncertain. CDR1 is LGHDT and CDR2 is YNNKEL in the germline V gene (reference sequence). Trimming left V 0 bases short and J 0 bases short, with 9 bases between. The CDR3 spans 15 residues. DNA for the CDR3: TGTGCCAGCAGCCAAGATCGGCACAGCTCCTACGAGCAGTACTTC. This translates into CASSQDRHSSYEQYF.

This clonotype has only a few counts. For the CDR3, the DNA is TGCGCCAGCAGCTTGGGACATTCACCCCTCCACTTT. Translated, it gives CASSLGHSPLHF. The chain links TRBV5-1 to TRBJ1-6; D gene ambiguous. This CDR3 comprises 12 residues. Trimming removed 0 bases from V and 8 bases from J, with 3 bases in between. Germline-derived CDR1 and CDR2 are SGHRS and YFSETQ.